The 18 T cell receptor beta chains below were found in one sample sequenced in a study of T cells in Graves' hyperthyroidism and ophthalmopathy. The investigators amplified TCR beta CDR3 regions from RNA transcripts. Initially, a first-round RT-PCR of the TCR CDR3 employed the HTBI primer set. TCRdb reanalysed the multiplex PCR reads using MiXCR and keeps one entry per CDR3 protein. The sample carries over 200,000 distinct CDR3 sequences, 15% to 20% recorded once. Sample: blood. These receptors were taken from a man aged 50-59 years with Graves' hyperthyroidism.

This clonotype was seen a handful of times. V usage is TRBV5-1 and J usage is TRBJ2-6; D might be TRBD1 (5 bases). The ends were cut back, 4 bases at V and 0 bases at J, with 11 bases in the middle. Germline CDR1 is SGHRS and CDR2 is YFSETQ. This CDR3 is built from 16 residues. The CDR3 sequence: CASSHDSNSGANVLTF. DNA of the CDR3: TGCGCCAGCAGCCATGACAGTAACTCTGGGGCCAACGTCCTGACTTTC.

This clonotype was counted many times. The chain recombines TRBV2 with TRBJ1-5, with TRBD1 matching 7 bases. With 6 bases clipped from V and 4 bases from J, the junction kept 9 bases outside the gene matches. The CDR3 spans 15 residues. Germline V CDR1 and CDR2: SNHLY, FYNNEI. In DNA form, the CDR3 reads TGTGCCAGCAGCCGGGACAGCTTACTTAATCAGCCCCAGCATTTT. The encoded protein is CASSRDSLLNQPQHF.

The chain couples TRBV6-1 to TRBJ2-1; possible D gene TRBD2, 5 bases. The germline V gene has CDR1 MNHNS and CDR2 SASEGT. V lost 8 bases, J lost 7 bases, and 12 bases lay in between. The CDR3 loop spans 12 amino acids. CDR3 sequence (DNA): TGTGCCAGCGGGCGGACTGGGAATGAGCAGTTCTTC. This encodes CASGRTGNEQFF.

This clonotype has a count of ten or more. The rearrangement joins TRBV2 to TRBJ2-3; 8 positions match TRBD2. Per the germline V gene, CDR1 is SNHLY and CDR2 is FYNNEI. This CDR3 has 14 residues. Trimming cost V 6 bases and J 3 bases; bases outside gene matches: 5. Here the CDR3 reads CASRRGLETDTQYF. The CDR3 bases are TGTGCCAGCAGAAGGGGACTAGAGACAGATACGCAGTATTTT.

This clonotype came up many times. The chain couples TRBV7-8 to TRBJ2-7; D gene uncertain. V gave up 4 bases and J gave up 2 bases, with 15 bases separating them. Germline V gene lookup returns CDR1 SGHVS and CDR2 FQNEAQ. This CDR3 has 15 residues. The CDR3 DNA reads TGTGCCAGCAGCTCCCGCCGGTTTACCCCCTACGAGCAGTACTTC. Amino acids: CASSSRRFTPYEQYF.

This clonotype occurred many times. The chain is built from TRBV7-3 and TRBJ2-2, with 8 nucleotides matching TRBD2. The CDR3 extends over 17 amino acids. CDR1 and CDR2 from the germline V gene are SGHTA and FQGTGA. V was clipped by 5 bases and J by 3 bases; unmatched bases: 11. The CDR3 region has the DNA TGTGCCAGCAGCCGGACCAGAGCGGGAGCGGACACCGGGGAGCTGTTTTTT. As protein: CASSRTRAGADTGELFF.

The sample holds many counts of this clonotype. This rearrangement joins TRBV20-1 to TRBJ2-7, with 10 bases aligning to TRBD1. This CDR3 spans 15 amino acids. CDR1 and CDR2 (germline): DFQATT, SNEGSKA (reference sequence). V shed 4 bases and J 5 bases; nucleotides not matched to a gene: 11. This CDR3 reads CSAKKHGTGVHEQYF. CDR3 bases: TGCAGTGCTAAGAAGCACGGGACAGGGGTCCACGAGCAGTACTTC.

This clonotype was picked up many times. This sequence joins TRBV18 and TRBJ2-2, with D tentatively TRBD1 (5 bases). The germline V and J ends were trimmed by 1 base and 7 bases, with 13 bases remaining between them. Germline CDR1 KGHSH, CDR2 LQKENI. The CDR3 is 15 residues long. The CDR3 reads CASSPRGNQNGELFF. CDR3 nucleotides: TGTGCCAGCTCACCACGGGGCAACCAAAACGGGGAGCTGTTTTTT.

This clonotype was counted between two and nine times. The chain links TRBV10-1 to TRBJ2-1; D might be TRBD2 (6 bases). In germline, CDR1 is WNHNN, CDR2 SYGVQD (reference sequence). CDR3 length: 18 residues. Deletions cut 3 bases from V and 0 bases from J, with 18 bases between. In DNA form, the CDR3 reads TGCGCCAGCAGTGACCCCCCAGGCACGACTAGCTCCTACAATGAGCAGTTCTTC. Translating it yields CASSDPPGTTSSYNEQFF.

This clonotype was seen many times. The rearrangement uses TRBV28 and TRBJ2-7; TRBD1 matches 11 bases. The CDR3 totals 14 residues. Germline assignment: CDR1 MDHEN and CDR2 SYDVKM. With V trimmed by 2 bases and J by 5 bases, 2 bases remained unmatched. CDR3 region: CASSLGQGADEQYF. CDR3 DNA sequence: TGTGCCAGCAGTTTAGGACAGGGGGCCGACGAGCAGTACTTC.

This clonotype was observed at least ten times. The chain recombines TRBV11-2 with TRBJ2-7; TRBD2 matches at 11 bases. J gave up 2 bases and V 7 bases, and 7 bases lay outside the gene matches. Germline assignment: CDR1 SGHAT and CDR2 FQNNGV. The CDR3 extends over 15 amino acids. The CDR3 bases are TGTGCCAGCACGGGAAGACTAGCGGGGCCCTACGAGCAGTACTTC. This translates into CASTGRLAGPYEQYF.

The table lists this clonotype with many counts. The rearrangement uses TRBV15 and TRBJ2-4; D might be TRBD1 (6 bases). CDR1 is LNHNV, CDR2 YYDKDF, per germline (reference sequence). The CDR3 runs to 22 residues. V was clipped by 1 base and J by 0 bases, with 28 bases between them. The CDR3 region is CATSRVTRRDRPPVAAKNIQYF. The CDR3 DNA is TGTGCCACCAGCAGAGTTACGCGCCGAGACAGGCCCCCCGTAGCAGCCAAAAACATTCAGTACTTC.

V is TRBV20-1 and J is TRBJ2-7, with 9 bases that match TRBD2. V was pared by 4 bases and J by 0 bases, with 19 bases of the junction left unmatched. The CDR3 runs to 19 residues. Germline V gene lookup returns CDR1 DFQATT and CDR2 SNEGSKA (reference sequence). Here the CDR3 reads CSANSQGSKREAFSYEQYF. In DNA, the CDR3 is TGCAGTGCTAACTCGCAGGGGTCTAAGCGGGAGGCCTTCTCCTACGAGCAGTACTTC.

The table lists this clonotype with many counts. The chain employs TRBV7-3 and TRBJ2-1, with D possibly matching TRBD2 (7 bases). The germline V gene has CDR1 SGHTA and CDR2 FQGTGA. The CDR3 runs 15 residues. V was trimmed by 2 bases and J by 7 bases, leaving 15 bases between them. The CDR3 loop reads CASSLDRGGINEQFF. In DNA, the CDR3 is TGTGCCAGCAGCTTAGATAGGGGGGGTATAAATGAGCAGTTCTTC.

There are many counts of this clonotype. The V call is TRBV28, the J call TRBJ1-2; 8 nucleotides align to TRBD1. The J segment lost 8 bases and the V segment lost 7 bases, leaving 6 bases of the junction unmatched. Germline CDR1 MDHEN, CDR2 SYDVKM. This CDR3 region has 12 residues. DNA of the CDR3: TGTGCCAGCACTCGGACAGGGTGGGGCTACACCTTC. Translated: CASTRTGWGYTF.

This clonotype has at least ten counts. The chain is built from TRBV12-3 or TRBV12-4 and TRBJ1-6, with 7 nucleotides matching TRBD1. With 3 bases clipped from V and 7 bases from J, the junction kept 6 bases outside the gene matches. The CDR3 is 15 residues long. Here the CDR3 reads CASSFRQGRNSPLHF. The CDR3 DNA sequence: TGTGCCAGCAGTTTCCGACAGGGTCGCAATTCACCCCTCCACTTT.

This clonotype was seen many times. This rearrangement joins TRBV20-1 to TRBJ2-7; D might be TRBD2 (7 bases). The CDR3 is made up of 15 amino acids. Germline V gene data show CDR1 as DFQATT and CDR2 as SNEGSKA (reference sequence). V shed 3 bases and J shed 0 bases, with 15 bases lying between them. The CDR3 protein is CSARRGGGFSYEQYF. The CDR3 coding sequence is TGCAGTGCTAGGAGGGGGGGAGGGTTCTCCTACGAGCAGTACTTC.

This clonotype has a handful of counts. The V gene is TRBV6-2 or TRBV6-3, the J gene TRBJ2-7, with D perhaps matching TRBD1 (6 bases). This CDR3 contains 13 residues. Between the trimmed V and J ends, which lost 6 bases and 6 bases, there was a span of 15 bases. The germline V gene has CDR1 MNHEY and CDR2 SVGEGT. CDR3 loop: CASRLFSGAEQYF. The CDR3 DNA sequence: TGTGCCAGCAGACTGTTTTCAGGGGCCGAGCAGTACTTC.